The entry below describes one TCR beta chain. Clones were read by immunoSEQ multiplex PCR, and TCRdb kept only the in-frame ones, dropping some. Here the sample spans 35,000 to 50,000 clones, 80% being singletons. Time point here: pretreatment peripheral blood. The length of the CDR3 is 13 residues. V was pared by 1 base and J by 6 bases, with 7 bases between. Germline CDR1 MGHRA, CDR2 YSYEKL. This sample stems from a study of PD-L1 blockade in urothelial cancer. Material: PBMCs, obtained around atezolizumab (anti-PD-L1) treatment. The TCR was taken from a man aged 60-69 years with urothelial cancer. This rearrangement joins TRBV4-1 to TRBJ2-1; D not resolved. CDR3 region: CASSQVFGNEQFF. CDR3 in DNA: TGCGCCAGCAGCCAAGTGTTCGGCAATGAGCAGTTCTTC.